This is a list of T cell receptor beta chains from one sample in a study of blood T cell repertoires in COVID-19. The data were produced by immunoSEQ multiplex PCR, yet TCRdb's version contains in-frame clones alone and is incomplete. In the table there are roughly 200,000 clones, roughly 89% of which are singletons. The sequenced material came from PBMCs or T cells enriched from blood (not recorded which). Receptor source: a woman in her thirties or forties with acute COVID-19. Each CDR3 is given with its conserved first and last residue. A D gene is named only where the DNA matches it firmly. Clone sizes are given selectively: once, few, many, or a class where the clone is expanded.

j_call,v_call,clone_size,d_call,cdr3_aa,cdr3_nt
TRBJ1-2,TRBV5-4,once,.,CASSFGGGAVNGYTF,TGTGCCAGCAGCTTCGGGGGGGGCGCGGTTAATGGCTACACCTTC
TRBJ1-2,TRBV7-8,once,TRBD1,CASSSDRGVFNGYTF,TGTGCCAGCAGCTCGGACAGGGGGGTTTTCAATGGCTACACCTTC
TRBJ1-1,TRBV6-5,.,.,CASSGGFMNTEAFF,TGTGCCAGCTCGGGGGGATTTATGAACACTGAAGCTTTCTTT
TRBJ2-1,TRBV27,.,.,CASSKAGREQFF,TGTGCCAGCAGTAAAGCCGGGAGAGAGCAGTTCTTC
TRBJ1-2,TRBV12-5,.,TRBD1,CASGSDRARGYTF,TGTGCTAGTGGTTCGGACAGGGCAAGAGGCTACACCTTC
TRBJ2-7,TRBV11-2,.,TRBD2,CASSFSALSSGGGYEQYF,TGTGCCAGCAGCTTTTCCGCCCTATCTAGCGGGGGGGGTTACGAGCAGTACTTC
TRBJ2-1,TRBV24-1,.,.,CATSDALQGHEQFF,TGTGCCACCAGTGATGCCCTACAGGGTCATGAGCAGTTCTTC
TRBJ2-1,TRBV27,.,TRBD2,CASSVTSGGAFYNEQFF,TGTGCCAGCAGTGTGACTAGCGGGGGGGCATTTTACAATGAGCAGTTCTTC
TRBJ1-1,TRBV7-3,.,.,CASSTGARTEAFF,TGTGCCAGCAGCACGGGAGCCAGGACTGAAGCTTTCTTT
TRBJ1-1,TRBV25-1,.,.,CASSESLGYTEAFF,TGTGCCAGCAGTGAATCGCTGGGCTACACTGAAGCTTTCTTT
TRBJ1-3,TRBV10-2,.,TRBD1,CASSTGGSGNTIYF,TGCGCCAGCAGTACAGGGGGGTCTGGAAACACCATATATTTT
TRBJ2-7,TRBV5-1,.,TRBD1,CASSLAKAWVGQTNYEQYF,TGCGCCAGCAGCTTGGCGAAAGCCTGGGTGGGACAGACGAACTACGAGCAGTACTTC
TRBJ2-1,TRBV15,.,TRBD2,CATSWGYLGGGPILRNEQFF,TGTGCCACCAGCTGGGGTTACCTCGGCGGGGGGCCGATTCTTCGTAATGAGCAGTTCTTC